The 2 T cell receptor beta chains in this list originate from one sample, sequenced in a study of identical twins (TCRdb year 2016). The method behind the library was 5' RACE. The run used an Illumina HiSeq 2000. The public reads were reprocessed in TCRdb via fastp at Q25 and MiXCR, keeping in-frame beta chains. Entries are consolidated by CDR3 protein sequence, retaining the most common genes and DNA. In this sample the table shows approximately 140,000 distinct CDR3 sequences, around 3.5% of which occur a single time. The top ten hold more than 7% of the sample. Sequences were obtained from memory T cells sorted from blood. What this sample's cell subset or site label stands for: CD45RO+ enriched T cells. Receptors originate from a man between 18 and 29 years old in good health.

In this sample, this clonotype turned up many times. V and J are TRBV5-1 and TRBJ2-2; D perhaps matches TRBD2 (5 bases). CDR3 length equals 18 residues. Trimming took 4 bases from V and 2 from J, leaving 21 bases between them. Germline V gives CDR1 SGHRS, CDR2 YFSETQ. The CDR3 loop reads CASSPTPGGPTNTGELFF. The CDR3 DNA is TGCGCCAGCAGCCCGACTCCAGGCGGGCCAACCAACACCGGGGAGCTGTTTTTT.

This clonotype came up many times. The chain is built from TRBV12-3 or TRBV12-4 and TRBJ2-1; weak D call: TRBD2 (5 bases). This CDR3 contains 14 residues. V lost 3 bases to trimming and J lost 6 bases, with 12 bases between them. This CDR3 reads CASSFGSAVNEQFF. In nucleotides, the CDR3 is TGTGCCAGCAGTTTTGGGTCAGCGGTCAATGAGCAGTTCTTC.